The 9 T cell receptor beta chains given below trace back to one sample, sequenced in a study of vaccination effects on CD4 cells after COVID-19. The antigens for these receptors are not known. Between days 9 and 10 of culture, CD4+ T cells were separated out. Sequenced by immunoSEQ multiplex PCR; TCRdb stores in-frame clones only, minus some. The data hold 40,000 or so clones, with roughly 74% observed a single time. The source was CD4+ T cells from PBMCs cultured without peptide, collected before COVID-19 vaccination. All receptors derive from a human donor who received a COVID-19 vaccine.

The rearrangement links TRBV9 to TRBJ1-5; TRBD1 agrees at 8 bases. J was trimmed by 6 bases and V by 0 bases; bases with no gene match: 5. Germline V CDR1 and CDR2: SGDLS, YYNGEE. The CDR3 covers 15 residues. CDR3 in DNA: TGTGCCAGCAGCGTAGGGGGGACAGGCCTTCAGCCCCAGCATTTT. Its protein is CASSVGGTGLQPQHF.

The chain's CDR3 is CASSQVSRGEQFF. The CDR3 region has the DNA TGTGCCAGCAGCCAAGTCTCTAGAGGCGAGCAGTTCTTC. V usage is TRBV3-1 (or the pseudogene TRBV3-2) and J usage is TRBJ2-1; the D is unclear. This CDR3 spans 13 amino acids. Germline loops: CDR1 LGHDT, CDR2 YNNKEL (reference sequence). Trimming shortened V by 1 base and J by 10 bases, and 11 bases separated the two germline ends.

This chain joins TRBV7-2 and TRBJ1-1; a possible D gene is TRBD1 (5 bases). CDR3 length: 13 residues. Germline CDR1 is SGHTA and CDR2 is FQGNSA. Trimming shortened V by 3 bases and J by 1 base, and 6 bases separated the two germline ends. Written as DNA, the CDR3 is TGTGCCAGCAGCTTCGGGGGGAACACTGAAGCTTTCTTT. Translating gives CASSFGGNTEAFF.

This chain uses TRBV3-1 (or the pseudogene TRBV3-2) with TRBJ1-1; 10 bases are shared with TRBD1. V dropped 5 bases and J dropped 3; count of bases not matched to a gene: 3. Germline CDR1 reads LGHDT; CDR2 reads YNNKEL (reference sequence). There are 14 residues in the CDR3. The CDR3 protein is CASSSDRGDTEAFF. For the CDR3, the DNA is TGTGCCAGCAGCTCGGACAGGGGGGACACTGAAGCTTTCTTT.

This clone was seen a few times. A read error may produce the germline difference seen at one junction end. V usage is TRBV7-7 and J usage is TRBJ2-3; D tentatively reads TRBD1 or TRBD2 (6 bases each). CDR3 length equals 15 residues. CDR1 is SSHAT and CDR2 is FNYEAQ in the germline V gene (reference sequence). The CDR3 nucleotides read TGTGCTAGCAGCCCCGGGGGCCGGTCCACAGATACGCAGTATTTT. Translating it yields CASSPGGRSTDTQYF.

This chain uses TRBV7-8 with TRBJ2-3; D is undetermined. Germline V lookup: CDR1 SGHVS, CDR2 FQNEAQ. The CDR3 extends over 12 amino acids. V lost 5 bases to trimming and J lost 4 bases, with 7 bases between them. DNA for the CDR3: TGTGCCAGCAGCCGAGACGCAGATACGCAGTATTTT. It encodes CASSRDADTQYF.

V gene TRBV19 combines with J gene TRBJ1-6, with 8 nucleotides matching TRBD1. The junction had 10 bases not matched to a gene; V was cut back by 7 bases and J by 5 bases. The CDR3 spans 16 residues. The V gene's germline CDR1 is LNHDA and CDR2 SQIVND (reference sequence). This CDR3 is CASTIDRGGDNSPLHF. For the CDR3, the DNA is TGTGCCAGTACTATCGACAGGGGAGGGGATAATTCACCCCTCCACTTT.

The chain recombines TRBV30 with TRBJ2-7, with D possibly matching TRBD1 (5 bases). The V and J ends lost 3 bases and 0 bases respectively, with 12 bases between them. Germline CDR1 and CDR2: GTSNPN and SVGIG (reference sequence). The CDR3 covers 14 residues. The CDR3 loop is CAWRGWGSSYEQYF. The CDR3 nucleotides are TGTGCCTGGAGAGGTTGGGGCAGCTCCTACGAGCAGTACTTC.

The CDR3 loop reads CASNTRRGREQYF. The CDR3 DNA reads TGTGCCAGCAACACTAGGCGGGGGCGGGAGCAGTACTTC. V usage is TRBV2 and J usage is TRBJ2-7; possible D gene TRBD2, 7 bases. Germline CDR1 reads SNHLY; CDR2 reads FYNNEI. V lost 7 bases, J lost 7 bases, and 17 bases lay in between. The CDR3 runs 13 residues.